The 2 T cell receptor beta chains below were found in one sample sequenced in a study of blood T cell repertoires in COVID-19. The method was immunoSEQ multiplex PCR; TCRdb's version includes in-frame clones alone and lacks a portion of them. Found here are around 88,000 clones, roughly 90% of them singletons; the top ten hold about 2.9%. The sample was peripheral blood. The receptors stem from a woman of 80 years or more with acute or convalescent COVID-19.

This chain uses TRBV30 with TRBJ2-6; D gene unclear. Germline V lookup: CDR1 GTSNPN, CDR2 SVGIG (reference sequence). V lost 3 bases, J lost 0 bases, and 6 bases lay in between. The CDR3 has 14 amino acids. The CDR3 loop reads CAWSVLSGANVLTF. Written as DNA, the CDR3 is TGTGCCTGGAGCGTCCTCTCTGGGGCCAACGTCCTGACTTTC.

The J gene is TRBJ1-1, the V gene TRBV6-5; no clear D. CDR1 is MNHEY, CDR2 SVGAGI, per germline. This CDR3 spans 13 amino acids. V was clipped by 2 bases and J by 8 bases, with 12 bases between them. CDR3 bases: TGTGCCAGCAGTTACGAGTGGAGGGAAGAAGCTTTCTTT. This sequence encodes CASSYEWREEAFF.